This T cell receptor (beta chain) is drawn from a study of OX40 agonist ivuxolimab in advanced cancers. Study context: Patients received ivuxolimab, an agonistic anti-OX40 (CD134) antibody. Among those enrolled, mean age was roughly 55 years (range roughly 20 to 85) and 75% to 90% were male.

Concerning this clone itself: Its antigen is unidentified.

TCRdb's copy holds only in-frame clones and misses some; the assay was immunoSEQ multiplex PCR. Among 17,000 or so clones listed, 75% to 90% were seen once. Study observations and caveats: More expanded clones were seen, on average, in CD8+ T cells than in CD4+.

Exclusion applied to patients with autoimmune disease history or systemic immunosuppression. The sequences come from CD4+ or CD8+ T cells sorted from blood, collected in a trial of the OX40 agonist ivuxolimab. The TCR was taken from an adult with an advanced solid tumor such as melanoma, head and neck, liver or kidney cancer.

Here the CDR3 DNA reads TGTGCCAGCAGCCGGGGACGTAAACCAACCAACTATGGCTACACCTTC. Translating it yields CASSRGRKPTNYGYTF. J is TRBJ1-2 and V is TRBV28; TRBD1 is a possible D gene (5 bases). The length of the CDR3 is 16 residues. In germline, CDR1 is MDHEN, CDR2 SYDVKM. V was cut by 6 bases and J by 2 bases, with 19 bases left in between.